The 2 T cell receptor beta chains in this list originate from one sample, sequenced in a study of cytomegalovirus exposure and HLA in healthy donors (dated by TCRdb to between 2016 and 2019). Library preparation employed the immunoSEQ multiplex PCR assay. A mixture of 60 forward primers for TCR Vbeta segments and 13 reverse primers for TCR Jbeta segments was used in the multiplex PCR. The table comes from immuneACCESS by way of TCRdb, which keeps in-frame sequences with V and J called. Part of the clones is missing from these tables; in studies checked, under half for an unresolved V gene and the rest for unknown reasons. In all, the sample holds more than 80,000 clones, and under 80% of those were seen once. The ten largest clonotypes hold approximately 9.2% of the sample. Material for sequencing was PBMCs. The receptors come from a human donor in good health.

This clone has only a few counts. The CDR3 here is CASGRQSNQPQHF. DNA for the CDR3: TGTGCCAGCGGTAGACAGTCCAATCAGCCCCAGCATTTT. The J gene is TRBJ1-5, the V gene TRBV7-2; possibly TRBD1 for D (5 bases). The CDR3 covers 13 residues. The V gene's germline CDR1 is SGHTA and CDR2 FQGNSA. Deletions cut 8 bases from V and 3 bases from J, with 11 bases between. Full variable domain (remainder filled in from reference TRBV7-2 and TRBJ1-5): GAGVSQSPSNKVTEKGKDVELRCDPISGHTALYWYRQSLGQGLEFLIYFQGNSAPDKSGLPSDRFSAERTGGSVSTLTIQRTQQEDSAVYLCASGRQSNQPQHFGDGTRLSIL.

The chain employs TRBV2 and TRBJ1-1; 8 nucleotides line up with TRBD1. The V gene end was trimmed by 5 bases and the J gene end by 3 bases; junction bases not matched to a gene: 11. The CDR3 contains 16 residues. In germline, CDR1 is SNHLY, CDR2 FYNNEI. The CDR3 loop reads CASSFWDRFDDTEAFF. CDR3 sequence (DNA): TGTGCCAGCAGTTTTTGGGACAGGTTTGACGACACTGAAGCTTTCTTT. The whole variable domain, remainder taken from reference TRBV2 and TRBJ1-1, is EPEVTQTPSHQVTQMGQEVILRCVPISNHLYFYWYRQILGQKVEFLVSFYNNEISEKSEIFDDQFSVERPDGSNFTLKIRSTKLEDSAMYFCASSFWDRFDDTEAFFGQGTRLTVV.